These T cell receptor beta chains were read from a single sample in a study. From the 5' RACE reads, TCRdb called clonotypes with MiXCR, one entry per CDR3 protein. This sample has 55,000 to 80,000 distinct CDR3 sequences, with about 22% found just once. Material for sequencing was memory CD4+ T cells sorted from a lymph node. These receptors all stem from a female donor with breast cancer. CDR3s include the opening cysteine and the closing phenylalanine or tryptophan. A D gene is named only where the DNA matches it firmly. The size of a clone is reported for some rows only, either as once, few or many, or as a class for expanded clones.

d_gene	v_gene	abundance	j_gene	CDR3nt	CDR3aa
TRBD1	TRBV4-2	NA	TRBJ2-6	TGTGCCAGCAGCCCCGAAATGCCCGGGACAGGGGTAGTCTACGGGGCCAACGTCCTGACTTTC	CASSPEMPGTGVVYGANVLTF
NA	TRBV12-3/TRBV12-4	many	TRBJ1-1	TGTGCCAGCAGCCCCGCGGGGGGTCGGACGAACACTGAAGCTTTCTTT	CASSPAGGRTNTEAFF
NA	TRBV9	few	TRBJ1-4	TGTGCCAGCAGCGTAGGAGGACTATCGGGCGAAAAACTGTTTTTT	CASSVGGLSGEKLFF
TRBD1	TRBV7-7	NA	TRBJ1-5	TGTGCTAGCAGCTTATCCGGGACAGGGGACCTCTATAGCAATCAGCCCCAGCATTTT	CASSLSGTGDLYSNQPQHF
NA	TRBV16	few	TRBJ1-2	TGTGCCAGCAGCCATTATGGGACCGCCTATGGCTACACCTTC	CASSHYGTAYGYTF
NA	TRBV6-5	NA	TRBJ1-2	TGTGCCAGCAGTTACTCGATTCGGGTCGGCTATGGCTACACCTTC	CASSYSIRVGYGYTF
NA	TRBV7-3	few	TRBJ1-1	TGTGCCAGCAGCTTAATGGGGGGGGACACTGAAGCTTTCTTT	CASSLMGGDTEAFF
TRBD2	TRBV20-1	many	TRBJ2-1	TGCAGTGCTAGAAGCGGGGGGAATGAGCAGTTCTTC	CSARSGGNEQFF
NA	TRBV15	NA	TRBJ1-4	TGTGCCACCAGCAGAGATGTGACCCGCGGAGAAAAACTGTTTTTT	CATSRDVTRGEKLFF
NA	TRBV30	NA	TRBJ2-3	TGTGCCTGGAGTGGTGGTGCAGATACGCAGTATTTT	CAWSGGADTQYF
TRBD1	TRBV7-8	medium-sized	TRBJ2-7	TGTGCCAGCAGCACCCTACAGGGGCACCACGAGCAGTACTTC	CASSTLQGHHEQYF
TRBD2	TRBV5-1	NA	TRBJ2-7	TGCGCCAGCAGAGCGGGAGGCCCACCAGCCTACGAGCAGTACTTC	CASRAGGPPAYEQYF
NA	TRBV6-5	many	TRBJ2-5	TGTGCCAGCCGTCGCTTAGGGGGGGATTCGGAGACCCAGTACTTC	CASRRLGGDSETQYF
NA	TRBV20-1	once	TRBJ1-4	TGCAGTGCCTTCATGGACAGTTATAATGAAGAACTGTTTTTT	CSAFMDSYNEELFF
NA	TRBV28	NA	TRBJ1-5	TGTGCCAGCAGTTTCGGTTTCGGGGGGGGGAATCAGCCCCAGCATTTT	CASSFGFGGGNQPQHF
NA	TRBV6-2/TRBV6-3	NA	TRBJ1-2	TGTGCCAGCAGCGGCGACGGAAACTATGGCTACACCTTC	CASSGDGNYGYTF
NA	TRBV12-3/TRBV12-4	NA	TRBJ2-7	TGTGCCAGCAGCACCACCGTCAACATGGGCTACGAGCAGTACTTC	CASSTTVNMGYEQYF
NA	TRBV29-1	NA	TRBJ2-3	TGCAGCGTTGAAAGGTCCAAGGGGGCAGATACGCAGTATTTT	CSVERSKGADTQYF
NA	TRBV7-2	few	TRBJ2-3	TGTGCCAGCAGCCCCCGACGGGACACAGATACGCAGTATTTT	CASSPRRDTDTQYF
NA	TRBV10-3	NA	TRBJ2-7	TGTGCCATCAAATTTGGGCAGAACTACGAGCAGTACTTC	CAIKFGQNYEQYF
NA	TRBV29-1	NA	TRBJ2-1	TGCAGCGTTGAAGACGGGTTTTTCACGGGGAGTTCCTACAATGAGCAGTTCTTC	CSVEDGFFTGSSYNEQFF
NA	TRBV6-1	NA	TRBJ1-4	TGTGCCAGCAGTGTAGGCCAGGGAGGTGAAAAACTGTTTTTT	CASSVGQGGEKLFF
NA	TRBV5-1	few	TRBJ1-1	TGCGCCTCTAGCTTAGGCAAGGTGAACACTGAAGCTTTCTTT	CASSLGKVNTEAFF
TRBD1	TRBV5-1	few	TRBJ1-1	TGCGCCAGCAGCTTGGCCGACAGGGACACTGAAGCTTTCTTT	CASSLADRDTEAFF
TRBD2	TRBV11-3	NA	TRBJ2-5	TGTGCCAGCAGCTCTGGGACTAGCAGAGAGACCCAGTACTTC	CASSSGTSRETQYF
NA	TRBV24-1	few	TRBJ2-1	TGTGCCACCAGTGAGCAGAGGGGTGAGCAGTTCTTC	CATSEQRGEQFF
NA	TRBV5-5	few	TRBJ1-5	TGTGCCAGCAGTCTTGGCCCCGGGCAGCCCCAGCATTTT	CASSLGPGQPQHF
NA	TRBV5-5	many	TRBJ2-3	TGTGCCAGCAGCACTAGATCCTACACAGATACGCAGTATTTT	CASSTRSYTDTQYF
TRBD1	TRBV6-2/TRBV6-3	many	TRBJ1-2	TGTGCCAGCAGTTCGGGACAGGACTATGGCTACACCTTC	CASSSGQDYGYTF
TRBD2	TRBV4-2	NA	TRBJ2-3	TGTGCCAGCAGCCTTATACTAGCGGGAGCGGGCACAGATACGCAGTATTTT	CASSLILAGAGTDTQYF
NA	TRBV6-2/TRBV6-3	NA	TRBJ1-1	TGTGCCAGCAGTTACGAGGAGGGAGGTGAAGCTTTCTTT	CASSYEEGGEAFF
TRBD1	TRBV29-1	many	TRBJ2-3	TGCACTAACGACAGGGGCTCTAGCACAGATACGCAGTATTTT	CTNDRGSSTDTQYF
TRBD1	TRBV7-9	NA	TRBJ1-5	TGTGCCAGCACCCTGACAGGGGAAGGTCAGCCCCAGCGTTTT	CASTLTGEGQPQRF
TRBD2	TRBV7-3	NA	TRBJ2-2	TGTGCCAGCAGTCCCTCTAGCGGGCTAAACACCGGGGAGCTGCTTTTT	CASSPSSGLNTGELLF
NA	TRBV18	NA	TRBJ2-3	TGTGCCAGCTCACCCGTTTTAAACACAGATACGCAGTATTTT	CASSPVLNTDTQYF